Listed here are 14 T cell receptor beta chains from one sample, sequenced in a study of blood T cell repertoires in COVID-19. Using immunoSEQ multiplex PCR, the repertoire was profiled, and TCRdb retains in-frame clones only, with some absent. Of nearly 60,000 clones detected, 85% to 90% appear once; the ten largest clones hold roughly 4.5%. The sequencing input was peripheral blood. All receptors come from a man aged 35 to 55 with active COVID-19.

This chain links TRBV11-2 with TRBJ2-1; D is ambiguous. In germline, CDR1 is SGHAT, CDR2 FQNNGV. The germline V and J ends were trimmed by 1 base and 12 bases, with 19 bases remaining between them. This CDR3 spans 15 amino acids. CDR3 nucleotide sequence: TGTGCCAGCAGCTTAGGGCCTACCCCGCCCCGGAGGCAGTTCTTC. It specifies CASSLGPTPPRRQFF. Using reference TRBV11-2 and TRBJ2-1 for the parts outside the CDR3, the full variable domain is EAGVAQSPRYKIIEKRQSVAFWCNPISGHATLYWYQQILGQGPKLLIQFQNNGVVDDSQLPKDRFSAERLKGVDSTLKIQPAKLEDSAVYLCASSLGPTPPRRQFFGPGTRLTVL.

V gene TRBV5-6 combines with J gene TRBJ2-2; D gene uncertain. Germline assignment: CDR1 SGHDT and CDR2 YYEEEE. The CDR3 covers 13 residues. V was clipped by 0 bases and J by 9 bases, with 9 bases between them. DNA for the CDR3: TGTGCCAGCAGCTTGGCCCAGATGTGGGAGCTGTTTTTT. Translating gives CASSLAQMWELFF.

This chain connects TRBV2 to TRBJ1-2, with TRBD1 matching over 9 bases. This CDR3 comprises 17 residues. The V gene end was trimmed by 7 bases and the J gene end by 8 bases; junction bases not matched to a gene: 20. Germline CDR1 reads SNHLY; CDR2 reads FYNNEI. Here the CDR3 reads CASTRRKTGGSPQGYTF. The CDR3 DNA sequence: TGTGCCAGCACCAGAAGGAAAACAGGGGGCTCTCCTCAGGGCTACACCTTC.

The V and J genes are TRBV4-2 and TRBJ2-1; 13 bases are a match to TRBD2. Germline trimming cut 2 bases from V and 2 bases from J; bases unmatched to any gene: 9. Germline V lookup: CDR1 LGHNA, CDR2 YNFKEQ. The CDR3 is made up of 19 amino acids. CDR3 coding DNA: TGTGCCAGCAGCCAAAGAGGGACTAGCGGGACCGGCGCCTACAATGAGCAGTTCTTC. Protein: CASSQRGTSGTGAYNEQFF.

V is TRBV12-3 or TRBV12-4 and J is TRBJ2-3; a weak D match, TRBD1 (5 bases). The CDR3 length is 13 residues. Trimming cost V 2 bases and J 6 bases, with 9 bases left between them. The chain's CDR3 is CASSLRNRDTQYF. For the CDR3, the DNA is TGTGCCAGCAGTTTAAGGAACAGGGATACGCAGTATTTT.

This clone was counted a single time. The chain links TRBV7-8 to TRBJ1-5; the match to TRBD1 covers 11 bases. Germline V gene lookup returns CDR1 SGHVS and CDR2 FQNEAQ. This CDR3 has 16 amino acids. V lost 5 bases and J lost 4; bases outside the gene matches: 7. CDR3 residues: CASSLGWDRGNQPQHF. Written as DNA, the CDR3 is TGTGCCAGCAGCCTAGGCTGGGACAGGGGGAATCAGCCCCAGCATTTT.

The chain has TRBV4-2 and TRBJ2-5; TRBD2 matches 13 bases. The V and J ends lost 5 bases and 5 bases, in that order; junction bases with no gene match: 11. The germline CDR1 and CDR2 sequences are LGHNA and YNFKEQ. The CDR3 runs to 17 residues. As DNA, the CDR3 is TGTGCCAGCAGCTACGGACTAGCGGGAGAACGAGGGGAGACCCAGTACTTC. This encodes CASSYGLAGERGETQYF.

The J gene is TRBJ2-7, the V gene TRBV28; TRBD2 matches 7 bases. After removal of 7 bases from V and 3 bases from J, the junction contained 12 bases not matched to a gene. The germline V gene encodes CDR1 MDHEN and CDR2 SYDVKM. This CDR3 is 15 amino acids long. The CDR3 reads CASTPWSGINYEQYF. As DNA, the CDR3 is TGTGCCAGCACCCCATGGAGCGGGATAAACTACGAGCAGTACTTC.

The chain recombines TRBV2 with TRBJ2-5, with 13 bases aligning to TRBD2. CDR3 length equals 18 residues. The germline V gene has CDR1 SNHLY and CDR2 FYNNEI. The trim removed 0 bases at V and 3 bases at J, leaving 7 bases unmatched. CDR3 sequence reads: CASSEALTSGRNKETQYF. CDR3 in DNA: TGTGCCAGCAGTGAAGCCTTGACTAGCGGGAGGAATAAAGAGACCCAGTACTTC.

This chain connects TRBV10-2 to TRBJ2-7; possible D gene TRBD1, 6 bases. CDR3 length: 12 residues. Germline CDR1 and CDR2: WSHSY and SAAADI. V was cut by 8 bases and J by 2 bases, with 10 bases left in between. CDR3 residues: CASGTNPYEQYF. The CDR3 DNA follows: TGCGCCAGCGGGACAAACCCCTACGAGCAGTACTTC.

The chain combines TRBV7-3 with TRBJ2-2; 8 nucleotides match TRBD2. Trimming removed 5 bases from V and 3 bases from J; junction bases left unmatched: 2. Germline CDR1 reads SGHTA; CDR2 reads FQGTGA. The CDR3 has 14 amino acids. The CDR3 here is CASSVLADTGELFF. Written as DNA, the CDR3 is TGTGCCAGCAGCGTACTAGCGGACACCGGGGAGCTGTTTTTT.

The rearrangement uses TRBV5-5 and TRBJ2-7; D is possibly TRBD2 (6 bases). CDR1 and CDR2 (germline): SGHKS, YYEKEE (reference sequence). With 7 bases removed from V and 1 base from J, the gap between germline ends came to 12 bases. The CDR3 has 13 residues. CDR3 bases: TGTGCCAGCGCGCTCGGAGGGTCCTACGAGCAGTACTTC. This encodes CASALGGSYEQYF.

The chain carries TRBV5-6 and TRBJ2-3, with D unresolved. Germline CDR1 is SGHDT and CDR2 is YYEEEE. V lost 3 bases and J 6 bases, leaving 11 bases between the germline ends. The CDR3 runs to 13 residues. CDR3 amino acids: CASSSPSRDTQYF. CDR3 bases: TGTGCCAGCAGCTCCCCCAGCAGGGATACGCAGTATTTT.

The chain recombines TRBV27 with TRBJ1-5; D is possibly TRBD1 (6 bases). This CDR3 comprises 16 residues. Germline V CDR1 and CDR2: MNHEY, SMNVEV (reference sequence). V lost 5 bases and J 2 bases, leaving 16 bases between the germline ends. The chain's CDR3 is CASSRKGVVGNQPQHF. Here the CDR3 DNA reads TGTGCCAGCAGTCGGAAGGGGGTGGTCGGCAATCAGCCCCAGCATTTT.